This T cell receptor beta chain is drawn from a study of blood T cell repertoires in COVID-19 (dated by TCRdb to about 2020). Looking at the study overall: The collaborator samples originated in the United States, Italy and Spain and spanned the acute and convalescent phases of COVID-19. The prospective study material was composed of cDNA or gDNA derived from T cells, B-cell-depleted T cells, or PBMCs. Deeply sampled blood TCRbeta repertoires from subjects exposed to, actively infected with, or recovered from COVID-19 were included in the dataset. The repertoires were released in a freely available public database meant as a resource for research on the immune response to SARS-CoV-2. The samples were drawn from the first 160 participants of the ongoing ImmuneRACE study and from 1,254 subjects provided by 6 global collaborators. A de-identified subject ID, COVID-19 status, age in years and sex were almost always included in the sample metadata. Where HLA class I and class II types were available, the types were taken from metadata supplied by the sample provider, not from assay-based typing. Results and caveats for the whole study, not just this receptor: How much clinical and demographic metadata was included differed by source and by participant, and the metadata was provided uncurated.

Inclusive of the bounding cysteine and phenylalanine, the CDR3 is 14 residues long. Only the CDR3 portion is preserved as DNA: 42 bases, with reading frame beginning at the first base. From the germline V gene, CDR1 is KGHSH and CDR2 is LQKENI. The junction shows trimming of 2 bases on V and 6 bases on J, plus 10 bases between the germline ends. Each collaborating institution followed its own protocols to collect whole blood in K2EDTA tubes. For TCRbeta analysis, collaborator samples were shipped as frozen whole blood, as isolated PBMCs, or as DNA extracted from either sample type. TCRbeta CDR3 regions were amplified from genomic DNA using the immunoSEQ Assay, a bias-controlled multiplex PCR. The original methods were these. The number of nucleated cells in each sample was estimated by amplification of reference gene primers within the assay. To quantify the absolute abundance of each unique TCRbeta CDR3 rearrangement, sequence reads were collapsed and filtered. For each sample, productive Simpson clonality was calculated as the square root of Simpson's diversity index across productive rearrangements. Entries here come from immuneACCESS through TCRdb and include only in-frame sequences with V and J called. Some clones fail to appear in such tables; in the studies checked, an unresolved V gene covers under half of the shortfall, and the cause of the remainder is unknown. That table furnishes V, J and clone size, whereas the DNA furnished D and trimming. This sample lists 100,000 or so clones; nearly 90% were detected once. 5.5% to 6.5% of the sample is in the top ten clones.

Points on this clone: The clone's antigen remains unknown. Per-nucleotide qualities are absent, and no much larger clonotype sits a single base away.

Sequencing input: peripheral blood. The sequence derives from an older woman with acute or convalescent COVID-19. This chain joins TRBV18 to TRBJ2-2; the D gene remains uncertain. The sequenced DNA: TGTGCCAGCTCACCAGAAGCAGGCGCCGGGGAGCTGTTTTTT. Translated, this is CASSPEAGAGELFF.